A single sample is the source of the 24 T cell receptor beta chains below, sequenced in a study of T cell changes during pregnancy in multiple sclerosis. Sequenced by immunoSEQ multiplex PCR; TCRdb stores in-frame clones only, minus some. Among over 45,000 clones listed, 80% to 95% were seen once. The material was peripheral blood, obtained in the third trimester of pregnancy. These receptors all stem from a female donor in good health, enrolled as a control in a pregnancy study.

J is TRBJ1-2 and V is TRBV30; 7 nucleotides line up with TRBD1. CDR3 length: 13 residues. In germline, CDR1 is GTSNPN, CDR2 SVGIG (reference sequence). Trimming took 5 bases from V and 7 from J; bases not matched to a gene: 10. In DNA form, the CDR3 reads TGTGCCTGGGCATCGACAGGGTTCGGTGGCTACACCTTC. Its translation: CAWASTGFGGYTF.

The V call is TRBV10-3, the J call TRBJ2-4; TRBD2 matches 8 bases. J was trimmed by 3 bases and V by 3 bases; bases with no gene match: 7. Germline V CDR1 and CDR2: ENHRY, SYGVKD. This CDR3 comprises 16 residues. The CDR3 region is CAISDFPGGGKNIQYF. In DNA form, the CDR3 reads TGTGCCATCAGTGACTTCCCGGGGGGGGGCAAAAACATTCAGTACTTC.

The chain combines TRBV4-3 with TRBJ2-6; a possible D gene is TRBD1 (6 bases). This CDR3 is built from 17 residues. V lost 1 base to trimming and J lost 1 base, with 11 bases between them. Germline V gene lookup returns CDR1 LGHNA and CDR2 YSLEER. CDR3: CASSQVTGSSGANVLTF. The CDR3 coding sequence is TGCGCCAGCAGCCAAGTGACAGGATCTTCTGGGGCCAACGTCCTGACTTTC.

The chain is built from TRBV15 and TRBJ2-1; perhaps TRBD2 as D (6 bases). The V gene lost 1 base and the J gene lost 0 bases, with 25 bases spanning the gap. This CDR3 has 21 residues. Looked up from germline, CDR1 is LNHNV and CDR2 is YYDKDF (reference sequence). The CDR3 coding sequence is TGTGCCACCAGCAGAGGGTCAACCGTCTGGATAACTAGCACCTCCTACAATGAGCAGTTCTTC. Translation gives CATSRGSTVWITSTSYNEQFF.

V is TRBV6-1 and J is TRBJ2-1; the match to TRBD1 covers 10 bases. Germline V CDR1 and CDR2: MNHNS, SASEGT. The V and J ends lost 6 bases and 7 bases, in that order; junction bases with no gene match: 9. The CDR3 is 15 amino acids. The CDR3 reads CASRSRDRGSNEQFF. In nucleotides, the CDR3 is TGTGCCAGCAGAAGCCGGGACAGGGGCTCAAATGAGCAGTTCTTC.

V and J are TRBV4-1 and TRBJ2-7; 9 bases agree with TRBD1. The CDR3 is 17 residues long. With 0 bases clipped from V and 0 bases from J, the junction kept 6 bases outside the gene matches. CDR1 and CDR2 from the germline V gene are MGHRA and YSYEKL. CDR3 in amino acids: CASSQDEDRGLSYEQYF. The CDR3 nucleotides read TGCGCCAGCAGCCAAGATGAGGACAGGGGTCTCTCCTACGAGCAGTACTTC.

This clone occurred once. The chain recombines TRBV5-5 with TRBJ1-1, with a possible D match to TRBD1 (5 bases). Germline values: CDR1 SGHKS, CDR2 YYEKEE (reference sequence). Trimming took off 3 bases at V and 0 bases at J, with 9 bases between the two ends. This CDR3 is 14 amino acids long. The CDR3 nucleotides are TGTGCCAGCAGCTGGGGACTGATGAACACTGAAGCTTTCTTT. Translated, it gives CASSWGLMNTEAFF. Together with reference TRBV5-5 and TRBJ1-1, the CDR3 gives the full variable domain: DAGVTQSPTHLIKTRGQQVTLRCSPISGHKSVSWYQQVLGQGPQFIFQYYEKEERGRGNFPDRFSARQFPNYSSELNVNALLLGDSALYLCASSWGLMNTEAFFGQGTRLTVV.

J is TRBJ2-3 and V is TRBV11-3; perhaps TRBD2 as D (6 bases). The CDR3 runs to 15 residues. With 5 bases removed from V and 6 bases from J, the gap between germline ends came to 18 bases. Germline CDR1 is SGHNT and CDR2 is YENEEA. CDR3 DNA: TGTGCCAGCAGCCCCAGACTAGTCCCCGGTGATACGCAGTATTTT. Residues: CASSPRLVPGDTQYF. The full variable domain, rest sourced from reference TRBV11-3 and TRBJ2-3, is EAGVVQSPRYKIIEKKQPVAFWCNPISGHNTLYWYLQNLGQGPELLIRYENEEAVDDSQLPKDRFSAERLKGVDSTLKIQPAELGDSAVYLCASSPRLVPGDTQYFGPGTRLTVL.

The chain uses TRBV6-5 and TRBJ2-7; a possible D gene is TRBD1 (6 bases). CDR3 size: 13 residues. V dropped 8 bases and J dropped 7 bases, with 18 bases sitting between them. Germline CDR1 is MNHEY and CDR2 is SVGAGI. CDR3 protein: CASAVDSVMEQYF. DNA for the CDR3: TGTGCCAGCGCGGTGGACAGCGTTATGGAGCAGTACTTC.

The chain is built from TRBV9 and TRBJ2-5, with 8 nucleotides matching TRBD2. Per the germline V gene, CDR1 is SGDLS and CDR2 is YYNGEE. The CDR3 covers 15 residues. The V gene end was trimmed by 0 bases and the J gene end by 4 bases; junction bases not matched to a gene: 5. The CDR3 sequence: CASSVDPTSGETQYF. CDR3 DNA: TGTGCCAGCAGCGTAGATCCCACTAGCGGAGAGACCCAGTACTTC.

The genes are TRBV28 and TRBJ1-4, with 9 bases that match TRBD1. Trimming took 2 bases from V and 5 from J; bases not matched to a gene: 3. Germline V gene lookup returns CDR1 MDHEN and CDR2 SYDVKM. The CDR3 covers 15 residues. This CDR3 is CASSLPGTGNEKLFF. The CDR3 nucleotides read TGTGCCAGCAGTTTACCCGGGACAGGGAATGAAAAACTGTTTTTT.

J is TRBJ1-1 and V is TRBV6-5; D might be TRBD1 (6 bases). Germline values: CDR1 MNHEY, CDR2 SVGAGI. The ends were cut back, 5 bases at V and 0 bases at J, with 10 bases in the middle. CDR3 length: 14 residues. The CDR3 reads CASSRDTLNTEAFF. Here the CDR3 DNA reads TGTGCCAGCAGTCGGGACACCTTGAACACTGAAGCTTTCTTT.

The J gene is TRBJ2-5, the V gene TRBV7-9; TRBD2 aligns across 8 bases. Germline-derived CDR1 and CDR2 are SEHNR and FQNEAQ (reference sequence). The CDR3 extends over 16 amino acids. The J segment lost 3 bases and the V segment lost 0 bases, leaving 6 bases of the junction unmatched. Here the CDR3 reads CASSLALSGGKETQYF. In DNA form, the CDR3 reads TGTGCCAGCAGCTTAGCGCTGAGCGGGGGTAAAGAGACCCAGTACTTC.

This chain connects TRBV27 to TRBJ2-2, with 10 bases aligning to TRBD1. The V gene's germline CDR1 is MNHEY and CDR2 SMNVEV (reference sequence). The J segment lost 1 base and the V segment lost 6 bases, leaving 8 bases of the junction unmatched. The CDR3 contains 17 residues. DNA for the CDR3: TGTGCCAGCAGGCCCCTCCGGACAGGGGGGAACACCGGGGAGCTGTTTTTT. Its translation: CASRPLRTGGNTGELFF.

The rearrangement joins TRBV5-1 to TRBJ2-5; 10 bases align to TRBD2. With V trimmed by 6 bases and J by 7 bases, 12 bases remained unmatched. In germline, CDR1 is SGHRS, CDR2 YFSETQ. This CDR3 has 15 amino acids. CDR3: CASKAGLAGDGTQYF. DNA for the CDR3: TGCGCCAGCAAGGCGGGGCTAGCGGGAGACGGGACCCAGTACTTC. The full variable domain, with the rest looked up from reference TRBV5-1 and TRBJ2-5, is KAGVTQTPRYLIKTRGQQVTLSCSPISGHRSVSWYQQTPGQGLQFLFEYFSETQRNKGNFPGRFSGRQFSNSRSEMNVSTLELGDSALYLCASKAGLAGDGTQYFGPGTRLLVL.

This clone appeared once. The chain has TRBV19 and TRBJ2-2, with TRBD2 matching 8 bases. The CDR3 is made up of 15 amino acids. The junction had 1 base not matched to a gene; V was cut back by 1 base and J by 3 bases. From germline, CDR1 is LNHDA and CDR2 SQIVND (reference sequence). CDR3 DNA sequence: TGTGCCAGTAGTATAGTAGCGGGACACACCGGGGAGCTGTTTTTT. Protein product: CASSIVAGHTGELFF. Together with reference TRBV19 and TRBJ2-2, the CDR3 gives the full variable domain: DGGITQSPKYLFRKEGQNVTLSCEQNLNHDAMYWYRQDPGQGLRLIYYSQIVNDFQKGDIAEGYSVSREKKESFPLTVTSAQKNPTAFYLCASSIVAGHTGELFFGEGSRLTVL.

The chain recombines TRBV7-8 with TRBJ2-2, with a tentative D call TRBD2 (5 bases). Trimming removed 5 bases at V and 6 bases at J, with 13 bases between. The CDR3 consists of 14 residues. Germline assignment: CDR1 SGHVS and CDR2 FQNEAQ. The CDR3, as DNA: TGTGCCAGCAGCCTCATATTAGCGTCCGGGGAGCTGTTTTTT. Residues: CASSLILASGELFF.

The gene calls are TRBV7-2 and TRBJ2-3; D possibly corresponds to TRBD1 (7 bases). Germline assignment: CDR1 SGHTA and CDR2 FQGNSA. The CDR3 has 17 amino acids. Between the trimmed V and J ends, which lost 0 bases and 5 bases, there was a span of 18 bases. The CDR3 spells CASSLAGQAKGGDTQYF. The DNA for the CDR3 is TGTGCCAGCAGCTTAGCAGGACAGGCCAAGGGAGGAGATACGCAGTATTTT.

This chain uses TRBV14 with TRBJ2-1; TRBD2 matches at 11 bases. V shed 4 bases and J 7 bases; nucleotides not matched to a gene: 6. The germline CDR1 and CDR2 sequences are SGHDN and FVKESK. The CDR3 has 15 amino acids. The CDR3 loop is CASSPLAGGPNEQFF. In DNA form, the CDR3 reads TGTGCCAGCAGCCCTTTAGCGGGAGGGCCTAATGAGCAGTTCTTC. Full variable domain (remainder filled in from reference TRBV14 and TRBJ2-1): EAGVTQFPSHSVIEKGQTVTLRCDPISGHDNLYWYRRVMGKEIKFLLHFVKESKQDESGMPNNRFLAERTGGTYSTLKVQPAELEDSGVYFCASSPLAGGPNEQFFGPGTRLTVL.

V usage is TRBV5-1 and J usage is TRBJ2-3, with a weak D call TRBD2 (5 bases). Germline lookup yields CDR1 SGHRS and CDR2 YFSETQ. V lost 3 bases, J lost 1 base, and 6 bases lay in between. The CDR3 spans 13 residues. The CDR3 spells CASSSLGTDTQYF. DNA for the CDR3: TGCGCCAGCAGCTCACTAGGCACAGATACGCAGTATTTT.

The rearrangement joins TRBV5-1 to TRBJ2-7, with 7 bases that match TRBD2. The CDR3 runs to 13 residues. In germline, CDR1 is SGHRS, CDR2 YFSETQ. V dropped 4 bases and J dropped 7; count of bases not matched to a gene: 8. CDR3 bases: TGCGCCAGCAGCCTGGGGGGAGGGGAAGAGCAGTACTTC. This gives the protein CASSLGGGEEQYF. The full variable domain, completed using reference TRBV5-1 and TRBJ2-7, is KAGVTQTPRYLIKTRGQQVTLSCSPISGHRSVSWYQQTPGQGLQFLFEYFSETQRNKGNFPGRFSGRQFSNSRSEMNVSTLELGDSALYLCASSLGGGEEQYFGPGTRLTVT.

The J gene is TRBJ2-3, the V gene TRBV27; 7 bases align to TRBD2. The CDR3 runs 13 residues. V shed 6 bases and J 4 bases; nucleotides not matched to a gene: 4. Germline assignment: CDR1 MNHEY and CDR2 SMNVEV (reference sequence). CDR3 sequence: CASRLARADTQYF. For the CDR3, the DNA is TGTGCCAGCAGACTAGCGAGGGCAGATACGCAGTATTTT.

J is TRBJ2-1 and V is TRBV19; the match to TRBD2 covers 9 bases. Germline lookup yields CDR1 LNHDA and CDR2 SQIVND (reference sequence). The CDR3 is 16 amino acids. The V and J ends lost 5 bases and 6 bases, in that order; junction bases with no gene match: 11. CDR3 sequence: CASSFRSGLATNEQFF. The CDR3 nucleotides are TGTGCCAGTAGTTTCCGTTCGGGACTAGCCACCAATGAGCAGTTCTTC.

The chain combines TRBV5-1 with TRBJ2-7; TRBD2 matches 11 bases. V shed 5 bases, J shed 7 bases, and the junction held 11 bases outside the gene matches. The CDR3 runs 15 residues. Germline-derived CDR1 and CDR2 are SGHRS and YFSETQ. DNA for the CDR3: TGCGCCAGCAGTTCCGGGACTAGCGGTTTGTGGGAGCAGTACTTC. Translating gives CASSSGTSGLWEQYF.